A selection of T cell receptor beta chains follows, all from one sample in a study of T cell repertoires in cytomegalovirus infection. Their specific antigens are unknown. MiXCR, run by TCRdb on the reads, gives a single entry per CDR3 protein. The sample has 250,000 to 300,000 distinct CDR3 sequences, roughly a fifth seen once. Sequenced here: cultured PBMCs, sampled from culture after CMV antigen stimulation. The origin of the receptors is a human donor in good health (CMV status not recorded). Some clones in this sample may be carry-over from other donors' samples. Each CDR3 is given with its conserved first and last residue. A D gene is named only where the DNA matches it firmly. The listing skips clone size in some rows; elsewhere it reads once, few, many or a size class.

D gene	CDR3 length	V gene	J gene	clone size	CDR3 protein	CDR3 DNA
TRBD1	14	TRBV7-2	TRBJ2-1	many	CASTRTGFYNEQFF	TGTGCCAGCACCCGGACAGGGTTCTACAATGAGCAGTTCTTC
-	14	TRBV7-4	TRBJ2-5	-	CASSSGGILETQYF	TGTGCCAGCAGCTCAGGAGGTATCTTAGAGACCCAGTACTTC
TRBD2	16	TRBV27	TRBJ2-1	few	CASSSRAGGPGNEQFF	TGTGCCAGCAGTTCGCGAGCGGGAGGGCCTGGCAATGAGCAGTTCTTC
-	17	TRBV7-8	TRBJ2-7	-	CASSSTGGVGFPYEQYF	TGTGCCAGCAGCAGCACAGGTGGGGTTGGTTTCCCCTACGAGCAGTACTTC
TRBD2	16	TRBV7-9	TRBJ2-5	many	CASSLGGGLAAETQYF	TGTGCCAGCAGCTTAGGTGGGGGACTAGCGGCTGAGACCCAGTACTTC
-	14	TRBV24-1	TRBJ2-1	-	CATSDYQTLAEQFF	TGTGCCACCAGTGACTACCAAACACTAGCTGAGCAGTTCTTC
-	14	TRBV6-5	TRBJ2-7	-	CASLAVPGVEEQYF	TGTGCCAGCCTAGCCGTACCCGGCGTTGAGGAGCAGTACTTC
TRBD1	15	TRBV5-4	TRBJ2-3	many	CASSLDRGHTDTQYF	TGTGCCAGCAGCTTGGATAGGGGGCACACAGATACGCAGTATTTT
TRBD1	14	TRBV12-3/TRBV12-4	TRBJ2-3	-	CASSLAGQGLTQYF	TGTGCCAGCAGTTTGGCGGGACAGGGCCTTACGCAGTATTTT
TRBD1	14	TRBV7-3	TRBJ2-2	-	CASSRDRNTGELFF	TGTGCCAGCAGCCGGGACAGGAACACCGGGGAGCTGTTTTTT
-	15	TRBV7-6	TRBJ2-2	-	CASSTRTKNTGELFF	TGTGCCAGCAGCACCAGGACTAAGAACACCGGGGAGCTGTTTTTT
-	14	TRBV24-1	TRBJ1-5	-	CATSDLNDRQPQHF	TGTGCCACCAGTGATCTTAACGACAGGCAGCCCCAGCATTTT
-	14	TRBV12-3/TRBV12-4	TRBJ1-3	-	CASSLREAGNTIYF	TGTGCCAGCAGTTTACGGGAGGCTGGAAACACCATATATTTT
TRBD2	15	TRBV5-1	TRBJ2-3	-	CASHGIGLAADTQYF	TGCGCCAGCCACGGGATAGGACTAGCGGCCGATACGCAGTATTTT
TRBD1	16	TRBV28	TRBJ1-4	few	CASSYRTGPTNEKLFF	TGTGCCAGCAGTTACCGGACAGGGCCAACTAATGAAAAACTGTTTTTT
-	11	TRBV7-8	TRBJ2-5	many	CASGERWTQYF	TGTGCCAGCGGAGAGAGGTGGACCCAGTACTTC